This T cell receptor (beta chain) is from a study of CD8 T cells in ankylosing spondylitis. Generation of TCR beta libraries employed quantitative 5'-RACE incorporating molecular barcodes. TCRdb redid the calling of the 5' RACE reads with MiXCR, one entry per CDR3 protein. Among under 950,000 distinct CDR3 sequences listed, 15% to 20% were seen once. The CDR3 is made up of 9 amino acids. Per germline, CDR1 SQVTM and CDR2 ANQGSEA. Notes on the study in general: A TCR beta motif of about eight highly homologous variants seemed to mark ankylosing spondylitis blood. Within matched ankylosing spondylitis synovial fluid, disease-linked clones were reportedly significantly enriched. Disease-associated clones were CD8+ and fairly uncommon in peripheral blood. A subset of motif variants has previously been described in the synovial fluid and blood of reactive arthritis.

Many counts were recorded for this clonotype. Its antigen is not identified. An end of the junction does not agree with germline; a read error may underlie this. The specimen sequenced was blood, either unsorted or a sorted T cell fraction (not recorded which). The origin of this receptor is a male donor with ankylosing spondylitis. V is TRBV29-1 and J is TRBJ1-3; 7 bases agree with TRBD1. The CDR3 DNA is TGCAGCGTTGATCCAGGGGGACTATTT. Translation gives CSVDPGGLF.